The clone carrying this T cell receptor beta chain was counted ten times or more. Trimming cost V 4 bases and J 6 bases; bases outside gene matches: 6. The germline CDR1 and CDR2 sequences are SGHDN and FVKESK. CDR3 length: 14 residues. A J-beta primer mix and a sample-barcoded 5' primer were used in a second PCR of roughly 6 to 11 cycles. A 12-random-nucleotide template-switch adaptor tagged each cDNA molecule. TCRdb passed the 5' RACE reads through MiXCR, listing each CDR3 protein once. This table holds hundreds of thousands of distinct CDR3 sequences, 20% to 25% found once. This sample is part of a study of blood T cells in healthy people across ages.

This clonotype was sampled from a man between 65 and 80 years old in good health. V gene TRBV14 combines with J gene TRBJ1-5; TRBD1 matches 7 bases. Material: blood. As DNA, the CDR3 is TGTGCCAGCAGCCCGACAGGGATCGGTCAGCCCCAGCATTTT. Protein: CASSPTGIGQPQHF.